This TCR beta chain was sequenced for a study of T-cell memory formation after mild COVID-19. The CDR3 consists of 16 residues. V lost 2 bases, J lost 4 bases, and 8 bases stayed unmatched. This clonotype came up a few times. 5'RACE, which relied on constant-segment primers, yielded TCR alpha and TCR beta cDNA libraries carrying sample barcodes and UMIs. MiXCR, run by TCRdb on the 5' RACE reads, gives a single entry per CDR3 protein. The sample shows approximately 180,000 distinct CDR3 sequences, approximately 16% of them seen only once. Sequencing used PBMCs or a T cell subset sorted from them (not recorded which). The V gene is TRBV12-3 or TRBV12-4, the J gene TRBJ2-3, with TRBD2 matching 8 bases. The sequence was collected from an adult woman who had mild COVID-19 (a few samples of this study predate the infection). Cell type and time point are not known. CDR3 residues: CASSLHSGGIADTQYF. As DNA, the CDR3 is TGTGCCAGCAGTTTACACTCGGGGGGGATCGCAGATACGCAGTATTTT.